Following are 12 T cell receptor beta chains from one sample sequenced in a study of T cells expressing NK-cell markers. TCRdb reanalyzed the 5' RACE reads, giving one entry per CDR3 protein sequence and no DNA. This sample's clone table lists about 460,000 distinct CDR3 sequences. The sequencing sample was made of blood T cells: a sorted CD56 or NKG2C T cell subset, CD4+ or CD8+ T cells, or bulk PBMC T cells (not recorded which). These receptors all stem from a woman aged 45-65 years in good health.

The gene calls are TRBV4-1 and TRBJ2-4. The CDR3 is 16 amino acids. CDR1 and CDR2 (germline): MGHRA, YSYEKL. The chain's CDR3 is CASSQVTGLAKNIQYF.

V and J are TRBV14 and TRBJ2-2. From germline, CDR1 is SGHDN and CDR2 FVKESK. The CDR3 is 13 residues long. CDR3 sequence: CASSQHLAGELFF.

This sequence joins TRBV29-1 and TRBJ1-1; TCRdb lists TRBD1, though no DNA is available to test this call. Germline CDR1 is SQVTM and CDR2 is ANQGSEA. CDR3 length equals 13 residues. The chain's CDR3 is CSVGEQVGSEAFF. The whole variable domain, filled in from reference TRBV29-1 and TRBJ1-1, reads SAVISQKPSRDICQRGTSLTIQCQVDSQVTMMFWYRQQPGQSLTLIATANQGSEATYESGFVIDKFPISRPNLTFSTLTVSNMSPEDSSIYLCSVGEQVGSEAFFGQGTRLTVV.

V gene TRBV24-1 combines with J gene TRBJ2-1; TCRdb returns TRBD2, unconfirmable since there is no DNA. This CDR3 contains 16 residues. Germline V gives CDR1 KGHDR, CDR2 SFDVKD. The CDR3 sequence is CATSAGLAGGGNEQFF.

CDR3: CASSQLQEGQPQHF. The V and J genes are TRBV28 and TRBJ1-5; TCRdb picks TRBD1, but there is no DNA to check that call. This CDR3 spans 14 amino acids. Germline CDR1 is MDHEN and CDR2 is SYDVKM. The full variable domain, rest sourced from reference TRBV28 and TRBJ1-5, is DVKVTQSSRYLVKRTGEKVFLECVQDMDHENMFWYRQDPGLGLRLIYFSYDVKMKEKGDIPEGYSVSREKKERFSLILESASTNQTSMYLCASSQLQEGQPQHFGDGTRLSIL.

The chain combines TRBV2 with TRBJ2-5. Per germline, CDR1 SNHLY and CDR2 FYNNEI. The CDR3 sequence is 15 residues long. CDR3 in amino acids: CASSESGIRQETQYF.

The genes are TRBV5-1 and TRBJ2-2; TCRdb selects TRBD2, and the lack of DNA leaves this call unchecked. Germline CDR1 and CDR2: SGHRS and YFSETQ. The CDR3 covers 17 residues. CDR3: CASSLTFAGITTGELFF.

The genes are TRBV29-1 and TRBJ1-1; TCRdb calls TRBD1, which cannot be checked without DNA. The CDR3 covers 11 residues. Germline CDR1 and CDR2: SQVTM and ANQGSEA. CDR3 protein: CSVLHPGEAFF.

The chain carries TRBV3-1 and TRBJ1-1. From germline, CDR1 is LGHDT and CDR2 YNNKEL (reference sequence). The CDR3 covers 13 residues. The CDR3 here is CASSQVGFRRAFF.

The chain recombines TRBV7-2 with TRBJ2-5; without DNA, the TCRdb call of TRBD2 cannot be checked. The CDR3 totals 14 residues. The germline V gene has CDR1 SGHTA and CDR2 FQGNSA. The CDR3 protein is CASSRGLDGETQYF.

This chain joins TRBV5-1 and TRBJ2-5. The length of the CDR3 is 14 residues. In germline, CDR1 is SGHRS, CDR2 YFSETQ. CDR3 region: CASSPLVEFRHQYF.

This rearrangement joins TRBV4-1 to TRBJ1-1; with no DNA, the TCRdb D assignment of TRBD1 cannot be verified. Germline V CDR1 and CDR2: MGHRA, YSYEKL. The CDR3 consists of 15 residues. CDR3 loop: CASSQDEGIYTEAFF.